The clone carrying this T cell receptor beta chain occurred many times. The antigen remains undetermined. This record belongs to a study of breast tumors, draining lymph nodes, adjacent tissues. Findings and limits, study-wide: Tumor TCR diversity was below lymph nodes but above nontumor tissue. Compared with basal-like, luminal-like tumors shared significantly more repertoire with nontumor tissue.

This CDR3 comprises 14 residues. The V gene lost 0 bases and the J gene lost 10 bases, with 16 bases spanning the gap. Looked up from germline, CDR1 is SGHTS and CDR2 is YDEGEE. Breast cancer patients provided tissue from their axillary draining lymph nodes. TCRdb re-called the multiplex PCR reads through MiXCR, storing one row per CDR3 protein. The sample holds about 130,000 distinct CDR3 sequences, over 20% seen once. This clonotype originated in a female donor with breast cancer. Some clones in this sample may be carry-over from other donors' samples. The sequenced sample consisted of axillary lymph node tissue. V usage is TRBV5-8 and J usage is TRBJ2-5, with D possibly TRBD2 on 6 matching bases. CDR3 nucleotide sequence: TGTGCCAGCAGCTTGGCCGGAGGGTTGGGCGTCCAGTACTTC. Translated, it gives CASSLAGGLGVQYF. Filled out from reference TRBV5-8 and TRBJ2-5, the complete variable domain reads EAGVTQSPTHLIKTRGQQATLRCSPISGHTSVYWYQQALGLGLQFLLWYDEGEERNRGNFPPRFSGRQFPNYSSELNVNALELEDSALYLCASSLAGGLGVQYFGPGTRLLVL.